This is a list of T cell receptor beta chains from one sample in a study of blood T cell repertoires in COVID-19. The data were produced by immunoSEQ multiplex PCR, yet TCRdb's version contains in-frame clones alone and is incomplete. Counted here are fewer than 200,000 clones, 85% to 90% occurring once; the ten biggest clones make up roughly 25%. What was sequenced was PBMCs or T cells enriched from blood (not recorded which). These TCRs come from a woman aged 35 to 49 in a cohort exposed to, infected with or recovered from COVID-19 (not recorded which). Each CDR3 is given with its conserved first and last residue. D genes are given only for firm matches. Where a row states a size, it is once, few, many or the class of an expanded clone; other rows omit it.

j_gene	d_gene	v_gene	abundance	CDR3nt	CDR3aa
TRBJ1-2	-	TRBV5-1	-	TGCGCCAGCAGCTTATCCGGGAAGGGCTACACCTTC	CASSLSGKGYTF
TRBJ2-2	-	TRBV9	-	TGTGCCAGCAGCCAACTAAGCACCGGGGAGCTGTTTTTT	CASSQLSTGELFF
TRBJ2-1	-	TRBV27	-	TGTGCCAGCAGTTCCCTGGCCGACACCGGTGAGCAGTTCTTC	CASSSLADTGEQFF
TRBJ2-7	-	TRBV10-1	-	TGCGCCAGCAGTGACCGGGGAAAGGGCTCCTACGAGCAGTACTTC	CASSDRGKGSYEQYF
TRBJ2-7	TRBD2	TRBV5-4	-	TGTGCCAGCAGCTTGGGACTAGCGGGAGCCTACGAGCAGTACTTC	CASSLGLAGAYEQYF
TRBJ1-2	-	TRBV6-1	once	TGTGCCAGCAGTGCCAGTTGGACAGTAACCTCAATTAGCTACACCTTC	CASSASWTVTSISYTF
TRBJ2-7	-	TRBV5-6	-	TGTGCCAGCAGCACTAGACAGGGAGGCTACGAGCAGTACTTC	CASSTRQGGYEQYF
TRBJ2-6	TRBD1	TRBV6-2/TRBV6-3	-	TGTGCCAGCAGCCCCGGGACAGGGACCTCTGGGGCCAACGTCCTGACTTTC	CASSPGTGTSGANVLTF
TRBJ2-1	TRBD2	TRBV9	-	TGTGCCAGCAGCGTAGGACTAGCGGATAATGAGCAGTTCTTC	CASSVGLADNEQFF
TRBJ2-2	TRBD2	TRBV19	-	TGTGCCAGTATAGCGGGAGGGAACACCGGGGAGCTGTTTTTT	CASIAGGNTGELFF
TRBJ1-2	-	TRBV28	few	TGTGCCAGCAGTTTACCATTCGGAGGGATCTATGGCTACACCTTC	CASSLPFGGIYGYTF
TRBJ2-3	TRBD2	TRBV4-2	-	TGTGCCAGCAGCCAAGAGGAGGTAGCGGGTATCTCTAGCACAGATACGCAGTATTTT	CASSQEEVAGISSTDTQYF
TRBJ2-1	-	TRBV11-2	-	TGTGCCAGCAGCTCCAACGATCTTGGGCCCTCCTACAATGAGCAGTTCTTC	CASSSNDLGPSYNEQFF
TRBJ2-3	-	TRBV5-1	-	TGCGCCAGCAGCTTGAACGGGGATACCACAGATACGCAGTATTTT	CASSLNGDTTDTQYF
TRBJ1-6	-	TRBV7-6	-	TGTGCCAGCAGCTTAGGAGCGGGGGGGCCTCTTTATAATTCACCCCTCCACTTT	CASSLGAGGPLYNSPLHF
TRBJ2-7	-	TRBV7-2	few	TGTGCCAGCAGCACCCAGACAGGCCAGGCCTACGAGCAGTACTTC	CASSTQTGQAYEQYF
TRBJ1-5	-	TRBV6-1	-	TGTGCCAGCAGTGACAGGGCGGGAAATCAGCCCCAGCATTTT	CASSDRAGNQPQHF
TRBJ2-1	-	TRBV5-1	-	TGCGCCAGCAGCCTTAATTACAATGAGCAGTTCTTC	CASSLNYNEQFF
TRBJ2-7	-	TRBV30	-	TGTGCCTGGAGTACCAGGATGATCGGCTACGAGCAGTACTTC	CAWSTRMIGYEQYF
TRBJ2-2	-	TRBV15	-	TGTGCCACCAGCAGAGTTCCTTCGGGATTGGCACCTAACACCGGGGAGCTGTTTTTT	CATSRVPSGLAPNTGELFF
TRBJ1-1	-	TRBV5-5	-	TGTGCCAGCAGCTTGGGGCTAGAGAACACTGAAGCTTTCTTT	CASSLGLENTEAFF
TRBJ2-5	TRBD2	TRBV27	-	TGTGCCAGCAGTTCGGGGACTAGCGGCCAGGGGACCCAGTACTTC	CASSSGTSGQGTQYF
TRBJ2-7	TRBD2	TRBV7-8	-	TGTGCCAGCAGTCAGAGAACTAGCGGGAGATACGAGCAGTACTTC	CASSQRTSGRYEQYF
TRBJ1-2	TRBD1	TRBV7-9	-	TGTGCCAGCAGCTTTGGGACAGATGGCTACACCTTC	CASSFGTDGYTF
TRBJ2-5	TRBD2	TRBV7-9	-	TGTGCCAGCAGCTCAACTAGCGACGCCGTCCGGGAGACCCAGTACTTC	CASSSTSDAVRETQYF
TRBJ1-4	-	TRBV3-1/TRBV3-2	-	TGTGCCAGCAGCCACTTCTCCCTCGGCGGTGATGAAAAACTGTTTTTT	CASSHFSLGGDEKLFF
TRBJ1-2	TRBD1	TRBV7-2	-	TGTGCCAGCAGCTTAGTAGGGGGCTCGAACTATGGCTACACCTTC	CASSLVGGSNYGYTF
TRBJ1-1	TRBD1	TRBV6-5	-	TGTGCCAGCAGTTCGGACAGGGGCACTGAAGCTTTCTTT	CASSSDRGTEAFF
TRBJ2-1	TRBD2	TRBV10-1	-	TGCGCCAGCAGTGAGAGCGGGAGATACAATGAGCAGTTCTTC	CASSESGRYNEQFF
TRBJ1-1	TRBD1	TRBV7-6	-	TGTGCCAGCAGCCCAGGGGGCAGGAACACTGAAGCTTTCTTT	CASSPGGRNTEAFF
TRBJ1-1	TRBD1	TRBV28	-	TGTGCCAGCAGCTCCTCAGGGGGTGATACTGAAGCTTTCTTT	CASSSSGGDTEAFF
TRBJ2-2	-	TRBV14	-	TGTGCCAGCAGCCAAGAGACGGGTTTCACCGGGGAGCTGTTTTTT	CASSQETGFTGELFF
TRBJ1-2	-	TRBV7-9	-	TGTGCCAGCAGCTTAGAATCAGGGCGCTATGGCTACACCTTC	CASSLESGRYGYTF
TRBJ1-1	TRBD1	TRBV4-1	-	TGCGCCAGCAGCCAAGAGACAGGGGGGTTGGCTTTCTTT	CASSQETGGLAFF
TRBJ2-3	TRBD2	TRBV11-3	-	TGTGCCAGCAGCTTATGGTCTAGCGGGGGCGGGGGCACAGATACGCAGTATTTT	CASSLWSSGGGGTDTQYF
TRBJ2-7	TRBD1	TRBV6-5	-	TGTGCCAGCAGTTATCGGGACAGTGGACCCTACGAGCAGTACTTC	CASSYRDSGPYEQYF
TRBJ1-3	-	TRBV7-9	-	TGTGCCAGCAGCTTATCCGCAACAGGGCCTCTTAGTACCATATATTTT	CASSLSATGPLSTIYF
TRBJ2-7	TRBD1	TRBV12-3/TRBV12-4	-	TGTGCCAGCACAAGGGACAGGGGGTCGGAGCAGTACTTC	CASTRDRGSEQYF
TRBJ1-5	TRBD1	TRBV19	-	TGTGCCAGTAGTATTTCCGGGACAGGGAATCAGCCCCAGCATTTT	CASSISGTGNQPQHF
TRBJ1-2	-	TRBV5-1	-	TGCGCCAGCAGCGGGGACTTGGGTGGCTACACCTTC	CASSGDLGGYTF
TRBJ2-1	TRBD2	TRBV7-9	once	TGTGCCAGCAGCTTCCGGCCACTGCGGGAGTCCTACAATGAGCAGTTCTTC	CASSFRPLRESYNEQFF
TRBJ2-7	-	TRBV6-5	once	TGTGCCAGCAGTTACCAGGCGGGGATCTACGAGCAGTACTTC	CASSYQAGIYEQYF
TRBJ1-2	-	TRBV7-6	-	TGTGCCAGCAGCTCCTCAGGGTTTTATGGCTACACCTTC	CASSSSGFYGYTF
TRBJ2-1	TRBD1	TRBV7-9	-	TGTGCCAGCAAACAGTTTTCCGGGACAGCTTACAATGAGCAGTTCTTC	CASKQFSGTAYNEQFF
TRBJ1-2	-	TRBV30	-	TGTGCCTGGAGTGCCCGGGGGGGCTACACCTTC	CAWSARGGYTF
TRBJ1-4	TRBD1	TRBV5-6	-	TGTGCCAGCAGCGCATTCACAGGGGTTACTAATGAAAAACTGTTTTTT	CASSAFTGVTNEKLFF
TRBJ1-2	-	TRBV7-9	-	TGTGCCAGCAGCTTACCCCCCGGACTTGAAAGAGATGGCTACACCTTC	CASSLPPGLERDGYTF
TRBJ2-1	TRBD1	TRBV27	once	TGTGCCAGCAGTTTATGGGACAGGGGGATCAATGAGCAGTTCTTC	CASSLWDRGINEQFF
TRBJ2-7	-	TRBV12-5	-	TGTGCTAGTGGTTTGTTTAGGACAGTTCCTTCCTACGAGCAGTACTTC	CASGLFRTVPSYEQYF
TRBJ1-1	-	TRBV14	-	TGTGCCAGCAGCCAGGTACAGGGCTGGAACACTGAAGCTTTCTTT	CASSQVQGWNTEAFF
TRBJ2-7	-	TRBV3-1/TRBV3-2	once	TGTGCCAGCAGCCAAGGGGAGCTCTACGAGCAGTACTTC	CASSQGELYEQYF
TRBJ1-2	-	TRBV4-2	-	TGTGCCAGCAGCCAAGCGGGGGTTAACTATGGCTACACCTTC	CASSQAGVNYGYTF
TRBJ1-6	-	TRBV21-1	-	TGTGCCAGCAGCAAAGAGGGGCAGGGGGAGTCCTATAATTCACCCCTCCACTTT	CASSKEGQGESYNSPLHF
TRBJ2-5	-	TRBV5-4	-	TGTGCCAGCAGTCCAGGGAGGGAGACCCAGTACTTC	CASSPGRETQYF
TRBJ2-2	TRBD2	TRBV23-1	-	TGCGCCAGCAGTCCTGGGACTAGCGGGAAGGCAGGCACCGGGGAGCTGTTTTTT	CASSPGTSGKAGTGELFF
TRBJ2-3	-	TRBV2	-	TGTGCCAGAGCTAGTGGGGAGAGCACAGATACGCAGTATTTT	CARASGESTDTQYF
TRBJ2-2	-	TRBV5-1	once	TGCGCCAGCAGCGTACAGGTCCCCGGGGAGCTGTTTTTT	CASSVQVPGELFF
TRBJ2-5	TRBD2	TRBV13	once	TGTGCCAGCAGCAGCACCGGACTAGCCCAAGAGACCCAGTACTTC	CASSSTGLAQETQYF
TRBJ2-5	TRBD1	TRBV9	-	TGTGCCAGCAGCGTTGGGACAGTCCAAGAGACCCAGTACTTC	CASSVGTVQETQYF
TRBJ2-2	-	TRBV27	-	TGTGCCAGCAGTTTACGAGGGACTAACACCGGGGAGCTGTTTTTT	CASSLRGTNTGELFF